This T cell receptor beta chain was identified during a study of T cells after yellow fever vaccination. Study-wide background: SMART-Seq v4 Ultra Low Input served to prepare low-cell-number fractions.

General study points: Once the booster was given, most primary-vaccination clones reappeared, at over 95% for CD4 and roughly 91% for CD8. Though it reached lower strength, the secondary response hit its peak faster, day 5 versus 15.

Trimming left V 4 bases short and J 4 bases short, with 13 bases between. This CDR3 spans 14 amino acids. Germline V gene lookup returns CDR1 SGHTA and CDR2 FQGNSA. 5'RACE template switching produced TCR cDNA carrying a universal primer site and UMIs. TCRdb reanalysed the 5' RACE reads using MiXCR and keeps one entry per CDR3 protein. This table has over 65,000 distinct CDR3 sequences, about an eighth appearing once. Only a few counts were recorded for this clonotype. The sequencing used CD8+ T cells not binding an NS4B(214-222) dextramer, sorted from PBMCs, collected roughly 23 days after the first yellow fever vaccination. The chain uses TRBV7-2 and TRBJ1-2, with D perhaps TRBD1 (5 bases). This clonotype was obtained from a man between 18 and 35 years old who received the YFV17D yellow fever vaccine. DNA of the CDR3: TGTGCCAGCAGCTATCCCGGGACGGGCTATGGCTACACCTTC. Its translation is CASSYPGTGYGYTF.